The following is a T cell receptor (beta chain) sequence with its context. What it recognizes is unknown. This specimen comes from a study of T cell repertoires in cytomegalovirus infection. About the research overall: Both a matching HLA type and CMV infection were indicated by public TCR beta signatures. Findings and limits, study-wide: Dominating the ex vivo response were HLA-C-restricted CMV-specific TCR beta clonotypes. The cumulative frequency of public TCR beta families distinguished individuals who carried CMV together with the relevant HLA.

TCRdb re-analysed the reads in MiXCR, keeping a single row per CDR3 protein. The sample lists about 110,000 distinct CDR3 sequences; about 28% were seen once. The CDR3 loop spans 14 amino acids. The V end was cut by 4 bases, the J end by 7 bases, with 14 bases between. Germline V CDR1 and CDR2: LNHDA, SQIVND (reference sequence). This receptor was obtained from a human donor in good health (CMV status not recorded). Some clones in this sample may be carry-over from other donors' samples. This chain links TRBV19 with TRBJ1-5; the D gene is possibly TRBD1 (5 bases). The sample in question was CD8+ T cells from cultured PBMCs, obtained from culture after CMV antigen stimulation. The CDR3 coding sequence is TGTGCCAGTAGTACAGGGATATACATACAGCCCCAGCATTTT. Its translation is CASSTGIYIQPQHF. Full variable domain (rest looked up from reference TRBV19 and TRBJ1-5): DGGITQSPKYLFRKEGQNVTLSCEQNLNHDAMYWYRQDPGQGLRLIYYSQIVNDFQKGDIAEGYSVSREKKESFPLTVTSAQKNPTAFYLCASSTGIYIQPQHFGDGTRLSIL.